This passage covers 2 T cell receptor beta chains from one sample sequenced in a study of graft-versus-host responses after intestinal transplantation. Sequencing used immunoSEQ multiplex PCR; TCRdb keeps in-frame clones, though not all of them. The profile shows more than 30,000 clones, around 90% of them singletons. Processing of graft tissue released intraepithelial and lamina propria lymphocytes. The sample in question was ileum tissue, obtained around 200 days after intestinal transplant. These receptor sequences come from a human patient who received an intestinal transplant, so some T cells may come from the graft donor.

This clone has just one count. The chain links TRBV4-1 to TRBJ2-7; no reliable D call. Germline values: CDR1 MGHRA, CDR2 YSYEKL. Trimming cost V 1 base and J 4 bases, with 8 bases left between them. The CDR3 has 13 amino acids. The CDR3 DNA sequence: TGCGCCAGCAGCCAAGGCCCCCAATACGAGCAGTACTTC. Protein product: CASSQGPQYEQYF.

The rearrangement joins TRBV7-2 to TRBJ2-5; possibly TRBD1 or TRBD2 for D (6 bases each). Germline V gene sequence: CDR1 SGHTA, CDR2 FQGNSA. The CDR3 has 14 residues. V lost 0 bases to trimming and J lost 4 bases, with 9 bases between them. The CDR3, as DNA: TGTGCCAGCAGCTTAGCGGGGGGCGTAGAGACCCAGTACTTC. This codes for CASSLAGGVETQYF.